This T cell receptor beta chain was sequenced for a study of CD8 T cells in Susac syndrome. In the study overall: Among the Susac syndrome patients who underwent sequencing, roughly six had clinically active disease, while about eight of them were in remission. Patients with Susac syndrome were therapy-naive, treated with corticosteroids, or treated with intravenous immunoglobulin alone when blood was collected.

Reverse transcription used roughly 0.45 to 1 ug RNA and random hexamers. TCRdb recomputed calls from the immunoSEQ multiplex PCR reads with MiXCR, one row per CDR3 protein. The top ten hold around 0.12% of the sample, which has about 160,000 distinct CDR3 sequences, about 96% seen once. CDR1 LGHNA and CDR2 YSLEER come from the germline V gene. The length of the CDR3 is 15 residues. Trimming took off 0 bases at V and 4 bases at J, with 10 bases between the two ends. CD8+ and CD4+ T cells from blood underwent TCR beta sequencing. This TCR derives from a human donor with Susac syndrome. The rearrangement links TRBV4-3 to TRBJ2-4; D is unresolved. Input material: CD4+ T cells from PBMCs. The CDR3 region is CASSQDLTQKNIQYF. CDR3 bases: TGCGCCAGCAGCCAAGATTTGACGCAGAAAAACATTCAGTACTTC.